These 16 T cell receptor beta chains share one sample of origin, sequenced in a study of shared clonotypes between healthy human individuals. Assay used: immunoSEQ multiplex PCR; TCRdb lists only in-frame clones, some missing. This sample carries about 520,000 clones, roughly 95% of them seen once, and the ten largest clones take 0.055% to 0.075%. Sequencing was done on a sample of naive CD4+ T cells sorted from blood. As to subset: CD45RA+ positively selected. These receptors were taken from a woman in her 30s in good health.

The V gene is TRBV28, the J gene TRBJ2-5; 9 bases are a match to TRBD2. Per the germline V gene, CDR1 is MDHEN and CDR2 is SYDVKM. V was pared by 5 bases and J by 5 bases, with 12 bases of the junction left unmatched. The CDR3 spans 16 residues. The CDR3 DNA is TGTGCCAGCAGTAGACCGCTCCGCGGGAGGGGGGAGACCCAGTACTTC. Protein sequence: CASSRPLRGRGETQYF.

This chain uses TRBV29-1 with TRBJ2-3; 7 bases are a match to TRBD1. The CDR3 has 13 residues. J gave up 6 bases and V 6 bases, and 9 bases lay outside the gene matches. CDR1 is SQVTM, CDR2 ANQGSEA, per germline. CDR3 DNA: TGCAGCGTAACCGGGACAGTCACGGATACGCAGTATTTT. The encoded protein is CSVTGTVTDTQYF.

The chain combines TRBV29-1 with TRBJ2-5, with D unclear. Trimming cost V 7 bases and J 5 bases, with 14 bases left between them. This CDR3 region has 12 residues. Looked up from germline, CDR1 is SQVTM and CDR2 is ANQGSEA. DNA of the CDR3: TGCAGCGGCCGGGTCCCTGGGGAGACCCAGTACTTC. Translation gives CSGRVPGETQYF.

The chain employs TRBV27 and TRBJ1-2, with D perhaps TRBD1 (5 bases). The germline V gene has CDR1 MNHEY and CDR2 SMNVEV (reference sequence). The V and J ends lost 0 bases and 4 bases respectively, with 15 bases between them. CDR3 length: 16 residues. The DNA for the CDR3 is TGTGCCAGCAGTTTATCGATGCGGGGCATGGCCTATGGCTACACCTTC. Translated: CASSLSMRGMAYGYTF.

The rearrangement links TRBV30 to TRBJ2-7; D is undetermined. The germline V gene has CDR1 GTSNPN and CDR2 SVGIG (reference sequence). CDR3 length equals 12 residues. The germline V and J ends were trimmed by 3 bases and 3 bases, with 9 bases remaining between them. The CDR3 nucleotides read TGTGCCTGGAGCGACAACAACTACGAGCAGTACTTC. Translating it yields CAWSDNNYEQYF.

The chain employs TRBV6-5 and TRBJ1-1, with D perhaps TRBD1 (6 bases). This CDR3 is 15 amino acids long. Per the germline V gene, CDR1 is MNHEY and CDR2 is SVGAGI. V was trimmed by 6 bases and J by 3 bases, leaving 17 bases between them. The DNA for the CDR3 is TGTGCCAGCAGAAGCGGGGGCCAGCGGGACACTGAAGCTTTCTTT. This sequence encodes CASRSGGQRDTEAFF.

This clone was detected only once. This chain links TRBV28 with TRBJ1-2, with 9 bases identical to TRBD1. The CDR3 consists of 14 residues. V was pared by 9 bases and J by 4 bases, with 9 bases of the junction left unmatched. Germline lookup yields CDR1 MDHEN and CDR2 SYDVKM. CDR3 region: CASEQGALAYGYTF. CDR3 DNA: TGTGCCAGTGAACAGGGGGCCTTGGCCTATGGCTACACCTTC.

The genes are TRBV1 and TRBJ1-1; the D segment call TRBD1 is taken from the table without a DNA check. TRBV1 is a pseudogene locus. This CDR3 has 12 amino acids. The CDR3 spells CTSSRWGNEAFF. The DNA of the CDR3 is TGCACCAGCAGCCGATGGGGCAACGAAGCTTTCTTT.

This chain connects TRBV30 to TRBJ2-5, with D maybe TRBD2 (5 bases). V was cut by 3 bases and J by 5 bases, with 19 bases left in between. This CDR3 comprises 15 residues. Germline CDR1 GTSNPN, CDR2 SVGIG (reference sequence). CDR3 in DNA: TGTGCCTGGAGGGCCCGTGGCGGGCGGAGGGAGACCCAGTACTTC. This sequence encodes CAWRARGGRRETQYF.

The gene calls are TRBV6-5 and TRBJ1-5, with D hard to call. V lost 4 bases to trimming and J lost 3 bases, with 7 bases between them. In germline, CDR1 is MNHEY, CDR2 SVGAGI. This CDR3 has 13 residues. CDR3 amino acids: CASSSDFNQPQHF. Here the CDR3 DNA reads TGTGCCAGCAGTTCAGACTTCAATCAGCCCCAGCATTTT.

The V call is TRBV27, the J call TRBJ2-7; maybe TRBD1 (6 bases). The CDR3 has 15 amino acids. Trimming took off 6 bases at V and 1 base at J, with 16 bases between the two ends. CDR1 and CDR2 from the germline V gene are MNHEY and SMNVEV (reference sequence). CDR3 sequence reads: CASRPLGTNSYEQYF. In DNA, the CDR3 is TGTGCCAGCAGACCCTTAGGGACAAATTCCTACGAGCAGTACTTC.

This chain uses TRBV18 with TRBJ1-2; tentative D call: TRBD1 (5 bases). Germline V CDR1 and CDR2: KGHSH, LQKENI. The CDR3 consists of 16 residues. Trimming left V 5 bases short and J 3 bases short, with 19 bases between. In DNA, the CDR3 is TGTGCCAGCTCAGCACTTGATACAGGAGGGGACTATGGCTACACCTTC. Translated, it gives CASSALDTGGDYGYTF.

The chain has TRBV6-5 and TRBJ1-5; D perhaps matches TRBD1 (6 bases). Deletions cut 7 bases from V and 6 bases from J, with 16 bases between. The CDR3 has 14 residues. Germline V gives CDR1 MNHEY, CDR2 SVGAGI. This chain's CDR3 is CASTPRGGGQPQHF. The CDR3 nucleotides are TGTGCCAGCACTCCCAGAGGGGGGGGTCAGCCCCAGCATTTT.

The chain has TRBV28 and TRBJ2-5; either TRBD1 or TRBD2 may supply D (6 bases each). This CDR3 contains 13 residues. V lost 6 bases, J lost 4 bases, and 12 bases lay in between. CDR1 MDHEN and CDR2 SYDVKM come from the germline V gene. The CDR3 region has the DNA TGTGCCAGCAGGCAACAGGGAGGAGAGACCCAGTACTTC. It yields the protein CASRQQGGETQYF.

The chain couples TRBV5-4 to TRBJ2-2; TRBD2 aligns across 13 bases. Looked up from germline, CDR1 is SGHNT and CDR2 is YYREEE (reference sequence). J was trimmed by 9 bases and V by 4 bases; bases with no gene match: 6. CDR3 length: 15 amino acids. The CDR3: CASSPGTSGNRELFF. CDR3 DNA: TGTGCCAGCAGCCCCGGGACTAGCGGGAACAGGGAGCTGTTTTTT.

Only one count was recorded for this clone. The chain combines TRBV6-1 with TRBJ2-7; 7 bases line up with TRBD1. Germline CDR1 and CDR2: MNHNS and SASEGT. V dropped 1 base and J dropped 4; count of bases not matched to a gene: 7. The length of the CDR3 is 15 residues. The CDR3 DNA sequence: TGTGCCAGCAGTGAAGAGGGGCAGGGGGAGTACGAGCAGTACTTC. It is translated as CASSEEGQGEYEQYF.